This TCR beta chain was captured in a study of identical twins. In its sample, this clonotype was seen a few times. The target antigen is unknown. General study results and limits: Twin pairs' shared out-of-frame alpha sequences were enriched in low generation probability.

Addition of a universal primer site occurred through template switching, and cDNA carried unique molecular identifiers. TCRdb reanalysed the 5' RACE reads using MiXCR and keeps one entry per CDR3 protein. This sample has roughly 1,500,000 distinct CDR3 sequences, with 25% to 35% found just once. The CDR3 has 13 amino acids. From germline, CDR1 is MNHEY and CDR2 SVGAGI. V was pared by 2 bases and J by 8 bases, with 10 bases between. The sequencing input was cord blood. This receptor was identified in a newborn girl in good health. The chain is built from TRBV6-5 and TRBJ2-1; no clear D. In nucleotides, the CDR3 is TGTGCCAGCAGTTACGTAGGCGTGGATGAGCAGTTCTTC. It specifies CASSYVGVDEQFF.